This T cell receptor beta chain was sequenced in a study of cytomegalovirus exposure and HLA in healthy donors. This PCR relied on a set of 60 Vbeta primers and 13 Jbeta primers. Only in-frame clones appear in the TCRdb table, and some are missing; sequencing was by immunoSEQ multiplex PCR. The data contain fewer than 150,000 clones, about three quarters of them singletons. This clone has only a few counts. Germline trimming cut 2 bases from V and 6 bases from J; bases unmatched to any gene: 2. This CDR3 region has 14 residues. CDR1 is SGHRS and CDR2 is YFSETQ in the germline V gene. The clonotype originates from a woman younger than 45 in good health and CMV-seronegative. This chain uses TRBV5-1 with TRBJ2-2, with 9 bases identical to TRBD1. The sample was PBMCs. CDR3 amino acids: CASSLQGAPGELFF. In nucleotides, the CDR3 is TGCGCCAGCAGCTTACAGGGGGCGCCCGGGGAGCTGTTTTTT.